This entry describes one T cell receptor (beta chain). Treatment given: oral pan-JAK inhibitor, 5-10 mg twice daily. The CDR3 length is 13 residues. Trimming stripped 0 bases from V and 8 bases from J, with 10 bases between. The germline V gene has CDR1 LGHNA and CDR2 YSLEER. The data belong to a study of CD8+ T cells in alopecia areata. RNA, once extracted, was reverse transcribed into cDNA for use as the sequencing template. The protocol was immunoSEQ multiplex PCR, while the TCRdb copy is restricted to in-frame clones and leaves out a portion. The table includes approximately 42,000 clones, about three fifths detected once.

V and J are TRBV4-3 and TRBJ1-2; tentative D call: TRBD1 (6 bases). Source: CD8+ T cells sorted from blood, taken at week 4, from a patient treated with tofacitinib. This receptor was identified in a human donor with alopecia areata. DNA of the CDR3: TGCGCCAGCAGCCAAGATTTGGGGGGCGGCTACACCTTC. This gives the protein CASSQDLGGGYTF.